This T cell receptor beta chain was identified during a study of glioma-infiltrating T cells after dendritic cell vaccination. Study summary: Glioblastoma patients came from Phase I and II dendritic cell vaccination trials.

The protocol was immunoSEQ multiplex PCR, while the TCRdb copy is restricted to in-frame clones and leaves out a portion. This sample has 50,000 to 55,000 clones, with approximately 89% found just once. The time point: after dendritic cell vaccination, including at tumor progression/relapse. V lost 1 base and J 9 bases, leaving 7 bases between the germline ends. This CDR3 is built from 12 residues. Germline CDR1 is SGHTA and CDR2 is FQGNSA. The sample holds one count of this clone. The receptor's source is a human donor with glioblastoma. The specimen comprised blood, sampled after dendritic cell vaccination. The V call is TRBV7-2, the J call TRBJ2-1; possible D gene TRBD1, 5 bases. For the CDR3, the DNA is TGTGCCAGCAGCTTAGTAGGGGTTGAGCAGTTCTTC. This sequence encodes CASSLVGVEQFF.